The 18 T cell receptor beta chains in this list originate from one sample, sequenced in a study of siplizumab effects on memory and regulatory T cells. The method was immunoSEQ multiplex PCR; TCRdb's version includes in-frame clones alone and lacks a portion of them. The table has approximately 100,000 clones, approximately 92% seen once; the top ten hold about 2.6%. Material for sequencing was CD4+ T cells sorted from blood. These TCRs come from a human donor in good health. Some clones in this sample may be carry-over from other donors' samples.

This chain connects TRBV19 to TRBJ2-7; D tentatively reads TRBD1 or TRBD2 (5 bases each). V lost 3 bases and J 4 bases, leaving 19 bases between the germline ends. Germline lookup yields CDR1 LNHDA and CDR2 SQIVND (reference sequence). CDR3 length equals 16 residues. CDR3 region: CASSIDQGPLGYEQYF. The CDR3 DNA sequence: TGTGCCAGTAGTATCGATCAGGGACCCCTGGGGTACGAGCAGTACTTC.

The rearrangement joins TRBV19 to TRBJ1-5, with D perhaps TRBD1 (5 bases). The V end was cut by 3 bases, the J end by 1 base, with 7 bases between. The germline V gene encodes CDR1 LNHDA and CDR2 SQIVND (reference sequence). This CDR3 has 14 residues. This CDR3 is CASSIGGSNQPQHF. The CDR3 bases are TGTGCCAGTAGTATCGGGGGAAGCAATCAGCCCCAGCATTTT.

DNA for the CDR3: TGTGCCAGCAGCTTTTCTGGGGGACAGGGGGCCTTAAACACTGAAGCTTTCTTT. The encoded protein is CASSFSGGQGALNTEAFF. J is TRBJ1-1 and V is TRBV11-3; TRBD1 matches 12 bases. Germline CDR1 SGHNT, CDR2 YENEEA. The CDR3 sequence is 18 residues long. J lost 2 bases, V lost 3 bases, and 10 bases had no gene match. The full variable domain, its missing parts supplied by reference TRBV11-3 and TRBJ1-1, is EAGVVQSPRYKIIEKKQPVAFWCNPISGHNTLYWYLQNLGQGPELLIRYENEEAVDDSQLPKDRFSAERLKGVDSTLKIQPAELGDSAVYLCASSFSGGQGALNTEAFFGQGTRLTVV.

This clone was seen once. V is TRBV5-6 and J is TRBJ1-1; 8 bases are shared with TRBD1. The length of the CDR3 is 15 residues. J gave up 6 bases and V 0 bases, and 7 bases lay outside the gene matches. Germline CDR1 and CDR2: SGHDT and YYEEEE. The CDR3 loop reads CASSLVDRVVPEAFF. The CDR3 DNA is TGTGCCAGCAGCTTGGTGGACAGGGTAGTCCCTGAAGCTTTCTTT.

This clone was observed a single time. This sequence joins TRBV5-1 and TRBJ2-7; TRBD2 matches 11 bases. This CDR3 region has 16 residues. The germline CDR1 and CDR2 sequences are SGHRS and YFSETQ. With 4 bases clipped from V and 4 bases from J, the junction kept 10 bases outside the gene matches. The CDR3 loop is CASSPSSSGRQYEQYF. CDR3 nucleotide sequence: TGCGCCAGCAGCCCTTCCTCTAGCGGGAGGCAGTACGAGCAGTACTTC.

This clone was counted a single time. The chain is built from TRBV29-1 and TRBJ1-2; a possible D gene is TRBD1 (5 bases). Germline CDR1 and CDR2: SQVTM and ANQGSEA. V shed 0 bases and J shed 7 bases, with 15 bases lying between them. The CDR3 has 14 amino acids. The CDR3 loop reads CSVEEGVSRVGYTF. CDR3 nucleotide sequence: TGCAGCGTTGAAGAAGGGGTGTCCCGCGTTGGCTACACCTTC. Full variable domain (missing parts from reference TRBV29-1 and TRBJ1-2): SAVISQKPSRDICQRGTSLTIQCQVDSQVTMMFWYRQQPGQSLTLIATANQGSEATYESGFVIDKFPISRPNLTFSTLTVSNMSPEDSSIYLCSVEEGVSRVGYTFGSGTRLTVV.

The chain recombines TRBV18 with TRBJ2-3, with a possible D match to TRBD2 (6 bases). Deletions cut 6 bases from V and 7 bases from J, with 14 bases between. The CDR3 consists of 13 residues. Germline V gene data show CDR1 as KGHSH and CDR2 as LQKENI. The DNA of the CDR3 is TGTGCCAGCTCGTCCGGGAGTGCGAATACGCAGTATTTT. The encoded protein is CASSSGSANTQYF.

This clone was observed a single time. The CDR3 region is CASSKDTDTQYF. Here the CDR3 DNA reads TGTGCCAGTAGTAAGGACACAGATACGCAGTATTTT. The chain combines TRBV19 with TRBJ2-3; D gene ambiguous. CDR3 length equals 12 residues. The germline V gene has CDR1 LNHDA and CDR2 SQIVND (reference sequence). The V end was cut by 4 bases, the J end by 2 bases, with 4 bases between. The full variable domain, in which reference TRBV19 and TRBJ2-3 provide the parts outside the CDR3, is DGGITQSPKYLFRKEGQNVTLSCEQNLNHDAMYWYRQDPGQGLRLIYYSQIVNDFQKGDIAEGYSVSREKKESFPLTVTSAQKNPTAFYLCASSKDTDTQYFGPGTRLTVL.

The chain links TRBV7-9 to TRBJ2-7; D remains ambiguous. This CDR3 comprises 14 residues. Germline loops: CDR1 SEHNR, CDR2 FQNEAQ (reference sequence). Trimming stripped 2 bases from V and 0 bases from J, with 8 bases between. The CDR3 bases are TGTGCCAGCAGCTTAAGTCTTAACTCCTACGAGCAGTACTTC. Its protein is CASSLSLNSYEQYF.

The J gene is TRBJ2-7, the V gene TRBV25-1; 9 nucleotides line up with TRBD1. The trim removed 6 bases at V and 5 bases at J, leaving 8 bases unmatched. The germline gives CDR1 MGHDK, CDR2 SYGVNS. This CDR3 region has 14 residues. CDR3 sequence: CASRRTGEVNEQYF. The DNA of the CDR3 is TGTGCCAGCAGGCGGACAGGGGAGGTTAACGAGCAGTACTTC.

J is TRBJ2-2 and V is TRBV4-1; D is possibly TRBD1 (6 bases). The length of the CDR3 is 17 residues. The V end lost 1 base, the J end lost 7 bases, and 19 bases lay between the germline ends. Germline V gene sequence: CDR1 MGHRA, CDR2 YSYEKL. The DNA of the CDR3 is TGCGCCAGCAGCCAAGCTCAAGGGACAAAGGGGGACGGGGAGCTGTTTTTT. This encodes CASSQAQGTKGDGELFF.

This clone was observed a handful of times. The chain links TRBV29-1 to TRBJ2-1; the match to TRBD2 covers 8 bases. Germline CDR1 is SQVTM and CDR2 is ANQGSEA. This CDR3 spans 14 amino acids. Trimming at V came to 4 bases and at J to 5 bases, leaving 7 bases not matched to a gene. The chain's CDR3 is CSVAGLAGHNEQFF. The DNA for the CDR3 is TGCAGCGTTGCTGGACTAGCTGGGCACAATGAGCAGTTCTTC.

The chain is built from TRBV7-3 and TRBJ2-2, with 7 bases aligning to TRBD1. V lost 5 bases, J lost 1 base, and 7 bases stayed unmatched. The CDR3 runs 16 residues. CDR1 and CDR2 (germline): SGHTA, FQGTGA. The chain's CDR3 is CASSVGQTLNTGELFF. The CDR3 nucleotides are TGTGCCAGCAGCGTGGGACAGACTTTGAACACCGGGGAGCTGTTTTTT.

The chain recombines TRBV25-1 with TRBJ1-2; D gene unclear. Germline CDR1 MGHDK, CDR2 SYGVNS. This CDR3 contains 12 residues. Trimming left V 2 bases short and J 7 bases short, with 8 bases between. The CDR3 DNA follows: TGTGCCAGCAGTGAACTTGGGCGTGGCTACACCTTC. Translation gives CASSELGRGYTF.

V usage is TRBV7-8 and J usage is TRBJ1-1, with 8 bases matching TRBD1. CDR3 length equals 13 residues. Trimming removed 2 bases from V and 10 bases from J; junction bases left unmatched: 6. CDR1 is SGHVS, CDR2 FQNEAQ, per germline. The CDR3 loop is CASSLRQGQAAFF. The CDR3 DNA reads TGTGCCAGCAGCTTAAGACAGGGGCAGGCAGCTTTCTTT.

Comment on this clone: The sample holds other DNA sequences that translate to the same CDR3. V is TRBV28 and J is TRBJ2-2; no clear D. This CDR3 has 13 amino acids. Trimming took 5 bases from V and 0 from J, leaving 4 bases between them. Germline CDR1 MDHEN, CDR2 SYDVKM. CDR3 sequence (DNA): TGTGCCAGCAGTGGGGCGAACACCGGGGAGCTGTTTTTT. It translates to CASSGANTGELFF.

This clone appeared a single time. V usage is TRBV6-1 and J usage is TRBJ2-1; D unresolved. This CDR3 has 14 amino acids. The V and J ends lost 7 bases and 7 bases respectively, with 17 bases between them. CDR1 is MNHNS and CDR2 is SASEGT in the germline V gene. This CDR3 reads CASIEVSKGNEQFF. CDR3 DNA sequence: TGTGCCAGCATCGAGGTGTCAAAAGGGAATGAGCAGTTCTTC.

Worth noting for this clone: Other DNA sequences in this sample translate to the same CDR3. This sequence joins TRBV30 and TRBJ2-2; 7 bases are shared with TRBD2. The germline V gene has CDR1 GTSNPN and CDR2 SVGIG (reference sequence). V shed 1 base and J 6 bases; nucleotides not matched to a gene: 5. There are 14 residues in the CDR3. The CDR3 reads CAWSGPGGPGELFF. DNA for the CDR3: TGTGCCTGGAGTGGGCCGGGGGGTCCCGGGGAGCTGTTTTTT.